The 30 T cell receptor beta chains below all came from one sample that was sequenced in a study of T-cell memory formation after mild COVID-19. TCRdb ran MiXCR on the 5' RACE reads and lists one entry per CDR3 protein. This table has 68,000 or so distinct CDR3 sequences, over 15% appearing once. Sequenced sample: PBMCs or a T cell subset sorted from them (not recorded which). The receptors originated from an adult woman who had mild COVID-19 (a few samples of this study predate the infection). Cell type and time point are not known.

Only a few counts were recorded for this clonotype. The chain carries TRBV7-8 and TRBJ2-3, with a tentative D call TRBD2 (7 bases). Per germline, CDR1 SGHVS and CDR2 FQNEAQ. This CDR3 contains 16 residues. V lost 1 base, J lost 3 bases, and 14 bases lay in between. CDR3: CASSLVWGGLTDTQYF. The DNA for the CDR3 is TGTGCCAGCAGCTTAGTATGGGGGGGGCTTACAGATACGCAGTATTTT. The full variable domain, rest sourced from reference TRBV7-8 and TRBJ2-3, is GAGVSQSPRYKVAKRGQDVALRCDPISGHVSLFWYQQALGQGPEFLTYFQNEAQLDKSGLPSDRFFAERPEGSVSTLKIQRTQQEDSAVYLCASSLVWGGLTDTQYFGPGTRLTVL.

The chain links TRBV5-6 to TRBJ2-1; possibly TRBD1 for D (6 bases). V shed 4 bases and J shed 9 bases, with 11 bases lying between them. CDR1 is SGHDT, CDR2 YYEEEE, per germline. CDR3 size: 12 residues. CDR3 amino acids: CASSPGTREQFF. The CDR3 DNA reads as TGTGCCAGCAGCCCCGGGACACGTGAGCAGTTCTTC. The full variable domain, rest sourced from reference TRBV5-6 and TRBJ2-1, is DAGVTQSPTHLIKTRGQQVTLRCSPKSGHDTVSWYQQALGQGPQFIFQYYEEEERQRGNFPDRFSGHQFPNYSSELNVNALLLGDSALYLCASSPGTREQFFGPGTRLTVL.

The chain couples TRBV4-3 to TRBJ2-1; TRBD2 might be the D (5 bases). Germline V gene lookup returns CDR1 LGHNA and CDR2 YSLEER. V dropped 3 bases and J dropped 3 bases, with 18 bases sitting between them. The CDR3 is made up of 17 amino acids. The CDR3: CASSQDTRALRYNEQFF. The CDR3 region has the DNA TGCGCCAGCAGCCAGGATACTAGGGCGTTGCGCTACAATGAGCAGTTCTTC.

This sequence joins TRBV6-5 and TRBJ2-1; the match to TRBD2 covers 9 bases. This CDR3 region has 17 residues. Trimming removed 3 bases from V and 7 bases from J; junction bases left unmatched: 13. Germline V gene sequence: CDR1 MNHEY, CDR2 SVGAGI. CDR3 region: CASSYAPISGSGNEQFF. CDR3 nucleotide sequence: TGTGCCAGCAGTTATGCCCCGATTAGCGGGAGTGGTAATGAGCAGTTCTTC.

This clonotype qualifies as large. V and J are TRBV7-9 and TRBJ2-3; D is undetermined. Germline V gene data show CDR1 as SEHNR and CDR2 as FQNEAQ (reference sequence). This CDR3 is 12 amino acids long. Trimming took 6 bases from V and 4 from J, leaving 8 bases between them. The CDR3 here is CASSFTPDTQYF. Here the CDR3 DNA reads TGTGCCAGCAGTTTTACACCAGATACGCAGTATTTT. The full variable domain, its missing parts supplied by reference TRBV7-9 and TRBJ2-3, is DTGVSQNPRHKITKRGQNVTFRCDPISEHNRLYWYRQTLGQGPEFLTYFQNEAQLEKSRLLSDRFSAERPKGSFSTLEIQRTEQGDSAMYLCASSFTPDTQYFGPGTRLTVL.

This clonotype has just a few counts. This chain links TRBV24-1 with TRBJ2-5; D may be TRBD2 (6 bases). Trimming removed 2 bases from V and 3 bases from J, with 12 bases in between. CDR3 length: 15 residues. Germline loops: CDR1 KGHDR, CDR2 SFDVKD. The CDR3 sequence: CATSDSIAEEETQYF. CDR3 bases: TGTGCCACCAGTGATTCCATAGCGGAAGAAGAGACCCAGTACTTC.

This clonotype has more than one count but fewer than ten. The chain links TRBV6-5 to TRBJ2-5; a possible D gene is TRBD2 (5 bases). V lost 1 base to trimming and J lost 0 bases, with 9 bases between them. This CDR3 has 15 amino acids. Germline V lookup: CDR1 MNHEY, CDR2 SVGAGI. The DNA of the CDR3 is TGTGCCAGCAGTTACTTCACCGGGAACCAAGAGACCCAGTACTTC. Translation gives CASSYFTGNQETQYF.

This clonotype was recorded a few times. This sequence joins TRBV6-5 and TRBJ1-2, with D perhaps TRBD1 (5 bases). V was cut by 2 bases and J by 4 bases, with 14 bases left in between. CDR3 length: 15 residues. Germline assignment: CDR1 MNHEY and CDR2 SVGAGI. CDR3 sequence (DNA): TGTGCCAGCAGTTACGAGGGGAGAACAGGCTATGGCTACACCTTC. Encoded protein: CASSYEGRTGYGYTF.

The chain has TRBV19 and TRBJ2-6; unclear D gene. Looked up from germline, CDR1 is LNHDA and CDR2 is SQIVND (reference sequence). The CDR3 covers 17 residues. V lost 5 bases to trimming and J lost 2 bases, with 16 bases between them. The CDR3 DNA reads TGTGCCAGTAGTGCGACCTTAGGGTGGACTGGGGCCAACGTCCTGACTTTC. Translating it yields CASSATLGWTGANVLTF. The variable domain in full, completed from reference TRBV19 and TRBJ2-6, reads DGGITQSPKYLFRKEGQNVTLSCEQNLNHDAMYWYRQDPGQGLRLIYYSQIVNDFQKGDIAEGYSVSREKKESFPLTVTSAQKNPTAFYLCASSATLGWTGANVLTFGAGSRLTVL.

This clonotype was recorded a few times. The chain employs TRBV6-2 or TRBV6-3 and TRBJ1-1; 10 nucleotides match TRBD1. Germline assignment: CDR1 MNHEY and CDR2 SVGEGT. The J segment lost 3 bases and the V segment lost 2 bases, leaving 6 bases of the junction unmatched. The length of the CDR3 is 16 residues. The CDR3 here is CASSYAPGQGYTEAFF. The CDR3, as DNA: TGTGCCAGCAGTTACGCTCCGGGACAGGGGTACACTGAAGCTTTCTTT.

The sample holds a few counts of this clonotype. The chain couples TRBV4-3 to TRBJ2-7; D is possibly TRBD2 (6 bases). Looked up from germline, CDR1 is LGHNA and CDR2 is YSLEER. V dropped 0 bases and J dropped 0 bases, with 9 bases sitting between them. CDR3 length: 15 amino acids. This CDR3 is CASSQEAGPSYEQYF. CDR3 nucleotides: TGCGCCAGCAGCCAAGAAGCGGGCCCCTCCTACGAGCAGTACTTC.

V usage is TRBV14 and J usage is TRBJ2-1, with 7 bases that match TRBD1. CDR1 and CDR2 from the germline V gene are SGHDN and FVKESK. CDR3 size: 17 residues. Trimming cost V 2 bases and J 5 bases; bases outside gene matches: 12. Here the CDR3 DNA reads TGTGCCAGCAGCCAACGCCCCGGGACAGTTCCCCACAATGAGCAGTTCTTC. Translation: CASSQRPGTVPHNEQFF.

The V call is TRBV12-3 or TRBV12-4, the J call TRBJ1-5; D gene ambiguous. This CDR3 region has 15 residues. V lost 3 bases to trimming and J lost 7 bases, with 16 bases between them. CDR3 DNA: TGTGCCAGCAGTTTCTCCGCTTCGGCTGGCCAGCCCCAGCATTTT. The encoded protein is CASSFSASAGQPQHF.

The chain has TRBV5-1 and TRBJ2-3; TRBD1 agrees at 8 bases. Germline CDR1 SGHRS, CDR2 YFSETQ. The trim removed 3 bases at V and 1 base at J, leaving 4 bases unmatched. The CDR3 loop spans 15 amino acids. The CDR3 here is CASSSGQGGTDTQYF. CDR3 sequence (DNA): TGCGCCAGCAGCTCAGGACAGGGAGGCACAGATACGCAGTATTTT.

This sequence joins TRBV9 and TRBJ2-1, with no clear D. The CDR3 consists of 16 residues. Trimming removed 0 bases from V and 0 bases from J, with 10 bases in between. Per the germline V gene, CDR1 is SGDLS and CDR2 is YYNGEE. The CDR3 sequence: CASSVGHGSSYNEQFF. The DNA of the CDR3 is TGTGCCAGCAGCGTAGGCCATGGCAGCTCCTACAATGAGCAGTTCTTC.

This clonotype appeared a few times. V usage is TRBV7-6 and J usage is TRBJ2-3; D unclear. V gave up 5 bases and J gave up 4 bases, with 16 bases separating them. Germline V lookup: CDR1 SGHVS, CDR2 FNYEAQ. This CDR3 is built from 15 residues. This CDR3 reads CASSPGPSVPDTQYF. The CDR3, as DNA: TGTGCCAGCAGCCCCGGACCCTCGGTGCCAGATACGCAGTATTTT.

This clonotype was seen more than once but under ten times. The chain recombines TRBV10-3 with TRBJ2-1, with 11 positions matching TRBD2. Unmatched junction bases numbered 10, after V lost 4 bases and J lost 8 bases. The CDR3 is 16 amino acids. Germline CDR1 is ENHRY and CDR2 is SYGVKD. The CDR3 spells CAISVSTSGSVDEQFF. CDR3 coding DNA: TGTGCCATCAGTGTATCTACTAGCGGGAGTGTAGATGAGCAGTTCTTC.

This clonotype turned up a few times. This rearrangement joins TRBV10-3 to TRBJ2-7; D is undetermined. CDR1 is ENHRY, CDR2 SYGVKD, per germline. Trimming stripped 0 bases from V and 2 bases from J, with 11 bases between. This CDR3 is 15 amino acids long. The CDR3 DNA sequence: TGTGCCATCAGTGAGTCAACCCCCAAGGCCTACGAGCAGTACTTC. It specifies CAISESTPKAYEQYF.

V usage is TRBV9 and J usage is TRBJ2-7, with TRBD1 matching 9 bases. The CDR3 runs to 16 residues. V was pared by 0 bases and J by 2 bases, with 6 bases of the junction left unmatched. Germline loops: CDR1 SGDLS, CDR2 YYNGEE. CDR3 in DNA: TGTGCCAGCAGCGTAGCCGGGACAGGGTCTACCTACGAGCAGTACTTC. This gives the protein CASSVAGTGSTYEQYF. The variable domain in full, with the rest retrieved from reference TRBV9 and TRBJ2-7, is DSGVTQTPKHLITATGQRVTLRCSPRSGDLSVYWYQQSLDQGLQFLIQYYNGEERAKGNILERFSAQQFPDLHSELNLSSLELGDSALYFCASSVAGTGSTYEQYFGPGTRLTVT.

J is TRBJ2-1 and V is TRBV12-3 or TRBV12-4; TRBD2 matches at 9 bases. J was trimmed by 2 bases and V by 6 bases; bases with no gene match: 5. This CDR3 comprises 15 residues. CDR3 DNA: TGTGCCAGCAGCATAGCGGGAGAGGCCTACAATGAGCAGTTCTTC. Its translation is CASSIAGEAYNEQFF.

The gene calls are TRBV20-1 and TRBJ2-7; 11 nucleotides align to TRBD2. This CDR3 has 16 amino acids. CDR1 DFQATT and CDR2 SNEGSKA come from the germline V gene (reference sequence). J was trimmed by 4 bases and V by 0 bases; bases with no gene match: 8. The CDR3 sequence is CSARDLTSGSLYEQYF. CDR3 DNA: TGCAGTGCTAGAGACCTAACTAGCGGGAGTCTGTACGAGCAGTACTTC.

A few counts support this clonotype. As DNA, the CDR3 is TGCAGCGTTGAGGGACCTATTACAGGGGGCCAGTACGAGCAGTACTTC. This sequence encodes CSVEGPITGGQYEQYF. The chain employs TRBV29-1 and TRBJ2-7; 9 nucleotides line up with TRBD1. The CDR3 length is 16 residues. The J segment lost 4 bases and the V segment lost 3 bases, leaving 13 bases of the junction unmatched. In germline, CDR1 is SQVTM, CDR2 ANQGSEA.

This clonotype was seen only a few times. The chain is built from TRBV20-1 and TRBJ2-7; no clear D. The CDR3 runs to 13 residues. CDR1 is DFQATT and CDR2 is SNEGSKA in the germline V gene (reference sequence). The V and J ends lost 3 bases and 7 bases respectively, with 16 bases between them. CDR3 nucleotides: TGCAGTGCTAGGGCCCCCGCTGCGCTTGAGCAGTACTTC. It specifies CSARAPAALEQYF.

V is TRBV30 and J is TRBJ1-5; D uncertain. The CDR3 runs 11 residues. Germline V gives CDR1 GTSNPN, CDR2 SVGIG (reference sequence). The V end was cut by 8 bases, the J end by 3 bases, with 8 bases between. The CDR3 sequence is CAGGDNQPQHF. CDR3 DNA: TGTGCCGGCGGGGACAATCAGCCCCAGCATTTT. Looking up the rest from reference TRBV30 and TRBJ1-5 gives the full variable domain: SQTIHQWPATLVQPVGSPLSLECTVEGTSNPNLYWYRQAAGRGLQLLFYSVGIGQISSEVPQNLSASRPQDRQFILSSKKLLLSDSGFYLCAGGDNQPQHFGDGTRLSIL.

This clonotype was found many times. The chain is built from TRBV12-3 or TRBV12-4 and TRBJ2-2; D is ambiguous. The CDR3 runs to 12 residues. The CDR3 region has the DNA TGTGCAGGGCTTCGGAACACCGGGGAGCTGTTTTTT. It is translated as CAGLRNTGELFF.

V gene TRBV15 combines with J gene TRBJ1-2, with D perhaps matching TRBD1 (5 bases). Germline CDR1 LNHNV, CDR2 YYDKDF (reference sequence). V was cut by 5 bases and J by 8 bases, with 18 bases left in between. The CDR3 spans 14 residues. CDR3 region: CATSGTRDQGGYTF. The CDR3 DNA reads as TGTGCCACCAGCGGCACCCGGGACCAAGGAGGCTACACCTTC.

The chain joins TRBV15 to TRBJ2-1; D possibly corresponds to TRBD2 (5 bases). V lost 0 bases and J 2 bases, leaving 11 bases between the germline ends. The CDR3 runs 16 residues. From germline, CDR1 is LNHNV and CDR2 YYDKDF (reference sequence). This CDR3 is CATSRDRGWAYNEQFF. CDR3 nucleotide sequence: TGTGCCACCAGCAGAGATAGAGGGTGGGCCTACAATGAGCAGTTCTTC.

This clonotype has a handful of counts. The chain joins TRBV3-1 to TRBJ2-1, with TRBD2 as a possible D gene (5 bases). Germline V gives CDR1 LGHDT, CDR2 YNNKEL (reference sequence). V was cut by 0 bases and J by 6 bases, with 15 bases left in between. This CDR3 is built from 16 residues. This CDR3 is CASSQEVPSGINEQFF. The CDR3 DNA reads TGTGCCAGCAGCCAAGAGGTCCCGAGCGGCATCAATGAGCAGTTCTTC.

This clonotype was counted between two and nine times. CDR3 sequence (DNA): TGTGCCAGCAGCTTAGCGGGAATTCTTGGCTACACCTTC. Translation gives CASSLAGILGYTF. This chain uses TRBV7-6 with TRBJ1-2; D is unclear. This CDR3 has 13 amino acids. Trimming shortened V by 0 bases and J by 7 bases, and 9 bases separated the two germline ends. Germline V gives CDR1 SGHVS, CDR2 FNYEAQ.

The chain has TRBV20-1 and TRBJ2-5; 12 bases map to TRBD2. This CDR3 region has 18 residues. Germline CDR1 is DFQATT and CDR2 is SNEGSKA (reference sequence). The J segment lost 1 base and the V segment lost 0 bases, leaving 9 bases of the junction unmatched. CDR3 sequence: CSAREEEPSGGGQETQYF. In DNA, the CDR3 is TGCAGTGCTAGAGAAGAGGAGCCTAGCGGGGGGGGCCAAGAGACCCAGTACTTC.